The text below deals with one T cell receptor beta chain. The source of the sample is a study of T cell clones after liver transplantation. The CDR3 spans 13 residues. Germline V gene lookup returns CDR1 MNHEY and CDR2 SMNVEV (reference sequence). Trimming pared 5 bases from V and 2 bases from J, leaving 8 bases between. The data were produced by immunoSEQ multiplex PCR, yet TCRdb's version contains in-frame clones alone and is incomplete. This table holds about 72,000 clones, 90% found once. This sequence joins TRBV27 and TRBJ2-3; unclear D gene. The material sequenced was CD4+ T cells from blood, taken before liver transplant. The receptor's source is a human donor who received a liver transplant. Here the CDR3 DNA reads TGTGCCAGCAGTGTCGGATTCACAGATACGCAGTATTTT. Protein: CASSVGFTDTQYF.